What follows describes a single T cell receptor (beta chain). The antigen is undetermined. The same CDR3 is also encoded by other DNA sequences in this sample. Anyone with autoimmune disease history or systemic immunosuppression was excluded. Trimming took off 3 bases at V and 0 bases at J, with 5 bases between the two ends. The germline V gene has CDR1 SGHNT and CDR2 YENEEA. The CDR3 contains 13 residues. Using immunoSEQ multiplex PCR, the repertoire was profiled, and TCRdb retains in-frame clones only, with some absent. This sample yields 90,000 to 100,000 clones, of which 70% to 90% are seen a single time; 0.7% to 1% belongs to the top ten. This record belongs to a study of OX40 agonist ivuxolimab in advanced cancers. Overall study context: Ivuxolimab, an agonist antibody against OX40 (CD134), was given to patients. The dose of intravenous ivuxolimab that patients received every 2 weeks ranged from 0.01 to 10 mg/kg.

Study-wide results and caveats: Certain nonresponders likewise exhibited a low normalized T-cell clonal expansion.

The sequence was obtained from an adult with an advanced solid tumor such as melanoma, head and neck, liver or kidney cancer. The starting material was CD4+ or CD8+ T cells sorted from blood, obtained in a trial of the OX40 agonist ivuxolimab. The chain carries TRBV11-3 and TRBJ1-1; possible D gene TRBD1, 5 bases. CDR3 region: CASSLGLNTEAFF. The CDR3 region has the DNA TGTGCCAGCAGCTTGGGACTGAACACTGAAGCTTTCTTT.